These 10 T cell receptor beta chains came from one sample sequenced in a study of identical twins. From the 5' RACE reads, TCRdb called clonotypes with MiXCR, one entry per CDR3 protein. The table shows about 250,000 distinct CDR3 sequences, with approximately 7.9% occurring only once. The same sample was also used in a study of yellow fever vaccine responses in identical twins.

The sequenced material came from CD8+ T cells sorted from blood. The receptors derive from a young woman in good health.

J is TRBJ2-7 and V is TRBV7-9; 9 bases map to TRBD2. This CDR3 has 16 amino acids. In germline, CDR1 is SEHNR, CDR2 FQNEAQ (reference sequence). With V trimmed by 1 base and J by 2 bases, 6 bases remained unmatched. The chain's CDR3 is CASSLVAGAPAYEQYF. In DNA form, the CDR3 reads TGTGCCAGCAGCTTAGTAGCGGGAGCTCCAGCCTACGAGCAGTACTTC.

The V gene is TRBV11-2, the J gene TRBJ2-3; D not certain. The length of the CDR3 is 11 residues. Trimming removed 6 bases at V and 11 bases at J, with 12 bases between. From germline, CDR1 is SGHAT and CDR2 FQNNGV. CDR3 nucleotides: TGTGCCAGCAGGGCGGCAGAAGGGCAGTATTTT. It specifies CASRAAEGQYF.

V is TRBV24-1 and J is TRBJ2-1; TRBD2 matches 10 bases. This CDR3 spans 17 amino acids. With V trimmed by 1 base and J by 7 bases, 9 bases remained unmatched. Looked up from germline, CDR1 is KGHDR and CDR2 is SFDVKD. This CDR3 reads CATSDFLLAGKENEQFF. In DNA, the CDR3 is TGTGCCACCAGTGATTTTTTACTAGCGGGAAAGGAAAATGAGCAGTTCTTC.

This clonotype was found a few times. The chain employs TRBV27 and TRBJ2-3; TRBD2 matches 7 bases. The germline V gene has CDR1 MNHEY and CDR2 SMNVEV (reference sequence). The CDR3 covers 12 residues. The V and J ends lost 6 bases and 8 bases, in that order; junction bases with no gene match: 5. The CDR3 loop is CASSEAGVTQYF. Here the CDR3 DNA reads TGTGCCAGCAGCGAGGCGGGGGTTACGCAGTATTTT.

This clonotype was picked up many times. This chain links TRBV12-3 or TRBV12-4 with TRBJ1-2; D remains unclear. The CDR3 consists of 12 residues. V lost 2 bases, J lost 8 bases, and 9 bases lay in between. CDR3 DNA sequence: TGTGCCAGCAGTTTATCCAACGACGGCTACACCTTC. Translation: CASSLSNDGYTF.

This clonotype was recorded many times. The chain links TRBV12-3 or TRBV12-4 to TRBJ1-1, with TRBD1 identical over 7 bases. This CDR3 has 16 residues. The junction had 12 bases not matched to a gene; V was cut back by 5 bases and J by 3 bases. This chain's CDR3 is CASSPGDRAWDTEAFF. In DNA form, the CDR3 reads TGTGCCAGCAGTCCCGGTGACAGGGCATGGGACACTGAAGCTTTCTTT.

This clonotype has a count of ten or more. CDR3 nucleotide sequence: TGCAGTGCTAGGCCGCGGTACACAGATACGCAGTATTTT. This codes for CSARPRYTDTQYF. The V and J genes are TRBV20-1 and TRBJ2-3; no firm D call. Trimming left V 3 bases short and J 2 bases short, with 9 bases between. This CDR3 is built from 13 residues. Germline CDR1 DFQATT, CDR2 SNEGSKA (reference sequence).

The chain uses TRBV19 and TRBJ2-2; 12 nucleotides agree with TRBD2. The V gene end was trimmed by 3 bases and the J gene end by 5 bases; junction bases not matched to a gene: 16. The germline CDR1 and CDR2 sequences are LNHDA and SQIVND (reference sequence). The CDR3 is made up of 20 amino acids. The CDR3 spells CASSMAWGELAGGRTGELFF. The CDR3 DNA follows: TGTGCCAGTAGTATGGCGTGGGGAGAACTAGCGGGGGGAAGGACCGGGGAGCTGTTTTTT.

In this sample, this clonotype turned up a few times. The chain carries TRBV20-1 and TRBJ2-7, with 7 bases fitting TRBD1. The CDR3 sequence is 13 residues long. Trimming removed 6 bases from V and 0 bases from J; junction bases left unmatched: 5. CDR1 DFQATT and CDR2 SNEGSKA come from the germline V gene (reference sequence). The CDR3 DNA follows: TGCAGTGCGACGGGACAGTACTCCTACGAGCAGTACTTC. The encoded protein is CSATGQYSYEQYF.

The CDR3 loop is CASSPPLPGPTGTQYF. CDR3 DNA: TGTGCCAGCAGCCCACCCCTCCCCGGGCCTACGGGGACCCAGTACTTC. This chain links TRBV7-9 with TRBJ2-5; D remains ambiguous. The CDR3 runs 16 residues. Germline CDR1 reads SEHNR; CDR2 reads FQNEAQ (reference sequence). Trimming left V 5 bases short and J 7 bases short, with 23 bases between.